This T cell receptor beta chain was profiled in a study of T cell repertoires in cytomegalovirus infection (dated by TCRdb to between 2019 and 2020). Background for the entire study: Alongside well-studied HLA-B-restricted epitopes, the peptide stimulations were aimed at recently identified HLA-C-restricted CMV epitopes, whose presentation resists viral immunomodulation. Because public TCR beta signatures pointed to carriage of CMV infection together with the matching HLA type, the HLA type of each donor mattered for the analysis.

Relative to germline, V is 4 bases shorter and J is 1 base shorter, with 17 bases between their ends. The CDR3 holds 16 amino acids from the cysteine to the phenylalanine. Only the CDR3 DNA stays, 48 bases, in frame from base 1. Based on the germline V gene, the CDR1 and CDR2 sequences are SGHRS and YFSETQ. What the authors observed across the whole study: Carriers of CMV infection plus the relevant HLA type were discriminated by the cumulative frequency of public TCR beta family members in the study cohort and in an independent roughly 320-donor cohort. The ex vivo response was dominated by HLA-C-restricted CMV-specific TCR beta clonotypes, which also provided the single most frequent clonotype in two of eight donors.

This clonotype has more than one count but fewer than ten. Its antigen has not been determined. No clone much larger than this one lies a single base away; base qualities are absent. The treatment or condition label, as the study defines it: in vitro stimulation with specific CMV peptide epitopes to enrich CMV-specific T cells. Sequencing took place on an Illumina HiSeq 1500. TCRdb passed the public sequencing reads through fastp at Q25 and MiXCR, retaining productive beta sequences. Every entry covers one CDR3 protein and lists the most common genes and DNA from its rows. In all, the sample holds about 310,000 distinct CDR3 sequences, and 25% of those were seen once. Roughly 14% of the sample is taken by the ten largest.

The receptor's source is a human donor in good health (CMV status not recorded). Some clones in this sample may be carry-over from other donors' samples. The sample in question was cultured PBMCs, obtained from culture after CMV antigen stimulation. The sequence links TRBV5-1 to TRBJ1-1; 6 matching bases give a weak D call of TRBD1. Read as DNA, the sequence is TGCGCCAGCAGCATAGTACAGGGACGGACGAACACTGAAGCTTTCTTT. Its coded protein is CASSIVQGRTNTEAFF. The variable domain in full, with residues beyond the CDR3 obtained from the reference TRBV5-1 and TRBJ1-1 genes, is KAGVTQTPRYLIKTRGQQVTLSCSPISGHRSVSWYQQTPGQGLQFLFEYFSETQRNKGNFPGRFSGRQFSNSRSEMNVSTLELGDSALYLCASSIVQGRTNTEAFFGQGTRLTVV.